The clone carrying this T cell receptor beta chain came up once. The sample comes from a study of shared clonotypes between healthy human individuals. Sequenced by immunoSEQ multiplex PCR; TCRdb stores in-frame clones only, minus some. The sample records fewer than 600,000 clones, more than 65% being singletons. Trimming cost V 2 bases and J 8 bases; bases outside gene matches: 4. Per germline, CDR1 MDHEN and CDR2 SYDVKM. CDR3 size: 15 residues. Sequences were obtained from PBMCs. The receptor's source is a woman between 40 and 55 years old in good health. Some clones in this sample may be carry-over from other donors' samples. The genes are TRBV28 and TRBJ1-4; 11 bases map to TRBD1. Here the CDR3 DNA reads TGTGCCAGCAGTTTAGGACAGGGGGCAAAGGAAAAACTGTTTTTT. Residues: CASSLGQGAKEKLFF. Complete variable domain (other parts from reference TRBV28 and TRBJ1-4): DVKVTQSSRYLVKRTGEKVFLECVQDMDHENMFWYRQDPGLGLRLIYFSYDVKMKEKGDIPEGYSVSREKKERFSLILESASTNQTSMYLCASSLGQGAKEKLFFGSGTQLSVL.